This T cell receptor beta chain comes out of a study of blood T cells in healthy people across ages. Study at large: Using template switching, researchers captured about one barcoded beta molecule for each two T cells.

The authors ran a second PCR of roughly 6 to 12 cycles using a sample-barcoded 5' primer and a J-beta primer mix. A 12-random-nucleotide template-switch adaptor tagged each cDNA molecule. MiXCR was run by TCRdb on the 5' RACE reads, yielding one entry per CDR3 protein. The table records nearly 1 million distinct CDR3 sequences, roughly 47% of them present only once. Findings and caveats of the study: Lack of knowledge of donor CMV status possibly confounded expanded clonotype changes.

The V gene's germline CDR1 is DFQATT and CDR2 SNEGSKA (reference sequence). Germline trimming cut 6 bases from V and 5 bases from J; bases unmatched to any gene: 11. This CDR3 comprises 14 residues. Points on this clonotype: Its antigen is undetermined.

This chain links TRBV20-1 with TRBJ1-2, with 8 bases that match TRBD1. This receptor was identified in a woman aged 55-70 years in good health. The material sequenced was blood. DNA of the CDR3: TGCAGTGCCCCTCCAGGGGGCCTTGGGTATGGCTACACCTTC. As protein: CSAPPGGLGYGYTF.